This T cell receptor beta chain was found in a study of metastatic and nonmetastatic thyroid tumors. Study-wide context: Repertoires were compared across blood and tumor or nodule tissue from malignant and benign thyroid patients. Study outcomes and limitations: Patients with malignant thyroid tumors reportedly had significantly higher TCR beta diversity than those with benign nodules, in blood and tumor.

This CDR3 region has 16 residues. Germline CDR1 DFQATT, CDR2 SNEGSKA (reference sequence). The ends lost 3 bases at V and 4 bases at J; junction bases unmatched: 11. This clone was counted many times. What it binds is not known. In the original processing: What underpinned the distant-metastasis classifier for papillary thyroid cancer was the set of CDR3 differences across clinicopathological groups. From the PCR reads, TCRdb re-called clones with MiXCR. TCRdb's processing, not the study's, gives the V and J calls here. The sample holds about 90,000 clones; 7.5% to 9% are singletons and the top ten take 8.8%. Not a single patient had been given any form of treatment at any point before undergoing thyroid surgery.

The chain employs TRBV20-1 and TRBJ2-3; the match to TRBD2 covers 9 bases. Sequencing was done on a sample of blood. This TCR was recovered from a female donor with papillary thyroid cancer or a benign thyroid nodule (not recorded which). Some clones in this sample may be carry-over from other donors' samples. DNA for the CDR3: TGCAGTGCTAGTCGGCTAGCGGGGAGGGGGGCAGATACGCAGTATTTT. It is translated as CSASRLAGRGADTQYF.